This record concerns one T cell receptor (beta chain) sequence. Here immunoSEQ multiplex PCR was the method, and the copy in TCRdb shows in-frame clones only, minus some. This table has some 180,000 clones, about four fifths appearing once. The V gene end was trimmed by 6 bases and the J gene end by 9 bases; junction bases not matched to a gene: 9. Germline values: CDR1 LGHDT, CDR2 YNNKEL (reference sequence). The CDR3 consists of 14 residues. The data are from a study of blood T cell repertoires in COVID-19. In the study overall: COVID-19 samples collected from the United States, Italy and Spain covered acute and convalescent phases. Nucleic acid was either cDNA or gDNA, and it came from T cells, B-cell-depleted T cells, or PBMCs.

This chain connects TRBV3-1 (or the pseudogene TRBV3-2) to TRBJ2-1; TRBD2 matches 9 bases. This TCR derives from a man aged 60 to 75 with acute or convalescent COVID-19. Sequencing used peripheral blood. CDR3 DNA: TGTGCCAGCAGGGCTGGCGGGAGGGTGGGTGAGCAGTTCTTC. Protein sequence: CASRAGGRVGEQFF.